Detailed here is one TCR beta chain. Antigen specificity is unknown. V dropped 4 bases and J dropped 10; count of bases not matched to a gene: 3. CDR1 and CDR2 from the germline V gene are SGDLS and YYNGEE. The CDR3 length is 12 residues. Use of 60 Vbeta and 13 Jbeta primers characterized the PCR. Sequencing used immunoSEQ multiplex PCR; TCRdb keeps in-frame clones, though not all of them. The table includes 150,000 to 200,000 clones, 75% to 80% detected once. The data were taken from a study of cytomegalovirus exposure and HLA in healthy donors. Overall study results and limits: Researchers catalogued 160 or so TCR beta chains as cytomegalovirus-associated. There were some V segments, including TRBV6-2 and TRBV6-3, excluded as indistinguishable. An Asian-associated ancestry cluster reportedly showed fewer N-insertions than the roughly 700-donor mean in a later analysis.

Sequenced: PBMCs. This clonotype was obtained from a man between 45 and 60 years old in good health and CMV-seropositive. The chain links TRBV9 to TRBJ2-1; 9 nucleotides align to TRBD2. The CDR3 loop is CASSQSGGEQFF. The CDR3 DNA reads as TGTGCCAGCAGCCAGAGCGGGGGGGAGCAGTTCTTC.